The sequence of this T cell receptor (beta chain) was determined in a study of T and B cells in COVID-19 patients. TRB rearrangements were amplified by multiplex PCR with BIOMED2 TRB-A/B primers. TCRdb re-called the multiplex PCR reads through MiXCR, storing one row per CDR3 protein. The sample includes over 10,000 distinct CDR3 sequences, around 30% of them seen just once. Blood genomic DNA input for TRB amplification was 250-500 ng. V was cut by 0 bases and J by 2 bases, with 9 bases left in between. Germline-derived CDR1 and CDR2 are SGHDT and YYEEEE. There are 15 residues in the CDR3. The TCR was taken from a human donor who had recovered from COVID-19. Sequenced sample: blood. This chain links TRBV5-6 with TRBJ2-1; tentatively, D is TRBD1 or TRBD2 (5 bases each). CDR3 nucleotides: TGTGCCAGCAGCTTGGCGGGGCTCACCTACAATGAGCAGTTCTTC. It is translated as CASSLAGLTYNEQFF. Full variable domain (remainder filled in from reference TRBV5-6 and TRBJ2-1): DAGVTQSPTHLIKTRGQQVTLRCSPKSGHDTVSWYQQALGQGPQFIFQYYEEEERQRGNFPDRFSGHQFPNYSSELNVNALLLGDSALYLCASSLAGLTYNEQFFGPGTRLTVL.